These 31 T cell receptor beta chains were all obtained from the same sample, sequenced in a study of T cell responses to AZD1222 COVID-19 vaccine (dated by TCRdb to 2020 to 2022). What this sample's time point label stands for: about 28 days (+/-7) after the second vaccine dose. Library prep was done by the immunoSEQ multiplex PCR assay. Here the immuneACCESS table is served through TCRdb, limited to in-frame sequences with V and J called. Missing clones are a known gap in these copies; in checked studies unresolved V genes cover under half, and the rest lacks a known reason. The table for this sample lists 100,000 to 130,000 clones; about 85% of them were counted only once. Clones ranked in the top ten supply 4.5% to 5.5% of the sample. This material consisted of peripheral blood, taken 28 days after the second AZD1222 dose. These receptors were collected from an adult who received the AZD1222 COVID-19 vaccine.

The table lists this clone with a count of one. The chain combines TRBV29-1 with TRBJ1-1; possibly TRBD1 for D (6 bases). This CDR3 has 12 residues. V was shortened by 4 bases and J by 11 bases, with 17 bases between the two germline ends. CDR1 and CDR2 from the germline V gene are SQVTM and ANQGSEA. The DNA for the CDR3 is TGCAGCGTTGCCTTGCAAACAGGGTTCGCTTTCTTT. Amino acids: CSVALQTGFAFF.

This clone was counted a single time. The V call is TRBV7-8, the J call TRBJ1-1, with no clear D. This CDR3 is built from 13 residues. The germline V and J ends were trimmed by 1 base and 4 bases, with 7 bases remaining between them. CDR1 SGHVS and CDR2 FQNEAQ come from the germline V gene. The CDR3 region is CASSLVSSTEAFF. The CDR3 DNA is TGTGCCAGCAGCTTAGTTAGTAGCACTGAAGCTTTCTTT.

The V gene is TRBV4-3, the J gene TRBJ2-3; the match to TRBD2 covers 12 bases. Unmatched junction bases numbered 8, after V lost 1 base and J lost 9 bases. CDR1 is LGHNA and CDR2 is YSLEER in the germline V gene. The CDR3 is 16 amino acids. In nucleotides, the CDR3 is TGCGCCAGCAGCCAAGCTACTAGCGGGGGGCCTGGGACGCAGTATTTT. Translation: CASSQATSGGPGTQYF.

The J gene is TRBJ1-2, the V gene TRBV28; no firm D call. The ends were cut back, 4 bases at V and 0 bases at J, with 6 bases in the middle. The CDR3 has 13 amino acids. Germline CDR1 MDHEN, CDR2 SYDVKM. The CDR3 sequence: CASSSGTNYGYTF. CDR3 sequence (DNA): TGTGCCAGCAGTTCCGGGACTAACTATGGCTACACCTTC.

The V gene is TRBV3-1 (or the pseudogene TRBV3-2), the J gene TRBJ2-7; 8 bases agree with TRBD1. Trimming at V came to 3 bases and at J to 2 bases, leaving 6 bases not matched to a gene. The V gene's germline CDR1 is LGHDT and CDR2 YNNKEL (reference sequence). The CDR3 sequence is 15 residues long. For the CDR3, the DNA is TGTGCCAGCAGCCAGTCGACAGGGGAAGCCTACGAGCAGTACTTC. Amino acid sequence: CASSQSTGEAYEQYF.

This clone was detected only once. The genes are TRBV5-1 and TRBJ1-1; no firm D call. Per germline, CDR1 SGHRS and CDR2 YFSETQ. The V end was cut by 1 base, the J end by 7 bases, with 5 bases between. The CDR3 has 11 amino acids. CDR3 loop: CASSLNYEAFF. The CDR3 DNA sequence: TGCGCCAGCAGCTTGAACTATGAAGCTTTCTTT.

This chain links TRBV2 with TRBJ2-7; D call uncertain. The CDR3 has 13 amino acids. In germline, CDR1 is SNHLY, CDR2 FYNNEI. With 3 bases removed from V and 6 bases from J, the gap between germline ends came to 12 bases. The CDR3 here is CASSDPEPPEQYF. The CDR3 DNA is TGTGCCAGCAGTGATCCGGAACCCCCCGAGCAGTACTTC.

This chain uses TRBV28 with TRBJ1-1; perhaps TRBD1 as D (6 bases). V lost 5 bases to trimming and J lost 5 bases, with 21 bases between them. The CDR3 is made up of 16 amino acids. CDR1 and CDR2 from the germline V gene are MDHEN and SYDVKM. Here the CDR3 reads CASSQSTILRGTEAFF. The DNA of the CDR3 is TGTGCCAGCAGTCAATCGACAATTCTAAGGGGGACTGAAGCTTTCTTT. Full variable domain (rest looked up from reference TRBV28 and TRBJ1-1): DVKVTQSSRYLVKRTGEKVFLECVQDMDHENMFWYRQDPGLGLRLIYFSYDVKMKEKGDIPEGYSVSREKKERFSLILESASTNQTSMYLCASSQSTILRGTEAFFGQGTRLTVV.

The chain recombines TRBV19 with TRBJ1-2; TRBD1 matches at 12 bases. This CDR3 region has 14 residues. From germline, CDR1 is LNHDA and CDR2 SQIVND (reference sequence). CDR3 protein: CATTPGQGAEGYTF. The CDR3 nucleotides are TGTGCTACTACTCCGGGACAGGGGGCGGAGGGCTACACCTTC.

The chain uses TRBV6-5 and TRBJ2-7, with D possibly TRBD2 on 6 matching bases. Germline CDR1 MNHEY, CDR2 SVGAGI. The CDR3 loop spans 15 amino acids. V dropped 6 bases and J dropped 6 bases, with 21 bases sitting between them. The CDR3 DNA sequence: TGTGCCAGCAGCCCCGGACCCGGGGCCGGGGGCGAGCAGTACTTC. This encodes CASSPGPGAGGEQYF.

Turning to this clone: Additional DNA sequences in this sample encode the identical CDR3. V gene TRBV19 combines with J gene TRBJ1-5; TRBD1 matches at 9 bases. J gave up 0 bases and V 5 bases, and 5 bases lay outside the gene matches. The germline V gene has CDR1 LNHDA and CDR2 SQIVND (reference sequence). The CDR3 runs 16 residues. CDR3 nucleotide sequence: TGTGCCAGTAGTCGACGACAGGGGGGTAGCAATCAGCCCCAGCATTTT. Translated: CASSRRQGGSNQPQHF.

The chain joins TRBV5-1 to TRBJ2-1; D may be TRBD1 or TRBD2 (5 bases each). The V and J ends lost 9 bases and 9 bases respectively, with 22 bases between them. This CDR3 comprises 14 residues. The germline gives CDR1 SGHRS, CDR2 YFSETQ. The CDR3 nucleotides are TGCGCCACCGGGGAGACAGTCAAATCGGGTGAGCAGTTCTTC. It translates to CATGETVKSGEQFF.

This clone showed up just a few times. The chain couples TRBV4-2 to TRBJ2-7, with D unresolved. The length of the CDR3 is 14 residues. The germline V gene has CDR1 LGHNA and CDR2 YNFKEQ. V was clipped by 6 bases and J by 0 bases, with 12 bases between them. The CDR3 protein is CASRSIGSSYEQYF. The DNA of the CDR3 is TGTGCCAGCAGATCCATCGGATCCTCCTACGAGCAGTACTTC.

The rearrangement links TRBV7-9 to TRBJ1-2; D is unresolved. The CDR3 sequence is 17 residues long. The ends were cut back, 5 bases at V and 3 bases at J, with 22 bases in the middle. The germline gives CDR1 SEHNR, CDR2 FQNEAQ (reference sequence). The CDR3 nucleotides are TGTGCCAGCAGCCTAAGCTACGGACTGGAAGCGGACTATGGCTACACCTTC. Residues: CASSLSYGLEADYGYTF.

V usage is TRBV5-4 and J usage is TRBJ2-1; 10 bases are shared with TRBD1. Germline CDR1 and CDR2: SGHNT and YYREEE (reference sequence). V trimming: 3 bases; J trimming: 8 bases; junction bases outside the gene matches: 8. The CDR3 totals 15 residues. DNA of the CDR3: TGTGCCAGCAGCTGGTGGACAGGGGGGAAGGATGAGCAGTTCTTC. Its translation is CASSWWTGGKDEQFF.

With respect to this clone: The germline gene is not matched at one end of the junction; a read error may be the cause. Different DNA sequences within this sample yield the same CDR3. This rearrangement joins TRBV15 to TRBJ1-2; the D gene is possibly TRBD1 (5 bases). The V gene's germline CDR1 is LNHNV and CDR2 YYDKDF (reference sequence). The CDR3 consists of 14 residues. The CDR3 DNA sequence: TGTGCCACCACCGTATACCAGGGATTATATGGTTACACCTTC. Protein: CATTVYQGLYGYTF.

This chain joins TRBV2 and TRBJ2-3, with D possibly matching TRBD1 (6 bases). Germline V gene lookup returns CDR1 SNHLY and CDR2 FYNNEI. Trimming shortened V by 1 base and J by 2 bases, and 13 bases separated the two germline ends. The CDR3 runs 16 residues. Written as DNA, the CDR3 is TGTGCCAGCAGTGAAGGGGGACAAAGATCCACAGATACGCAGTATTTT. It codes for CASSEGGQRSTDTQYF.

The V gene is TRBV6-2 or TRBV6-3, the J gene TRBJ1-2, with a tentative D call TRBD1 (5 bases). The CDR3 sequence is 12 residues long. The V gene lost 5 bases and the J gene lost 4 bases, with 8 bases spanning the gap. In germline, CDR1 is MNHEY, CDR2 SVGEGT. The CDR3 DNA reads TGTGCCAGCAGTACGGACATCTATGGCTACACCTTC. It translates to CASSTDIYGYTF.

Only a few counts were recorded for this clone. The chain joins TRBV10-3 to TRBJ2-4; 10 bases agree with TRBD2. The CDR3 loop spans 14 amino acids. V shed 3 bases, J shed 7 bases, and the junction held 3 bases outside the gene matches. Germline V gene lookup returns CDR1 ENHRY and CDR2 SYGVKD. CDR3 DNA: TGTGCCATCAGTGATGGTAGCGGGGGGAACATTCAGTACTTC. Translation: CAISDGSGGNIQYF.

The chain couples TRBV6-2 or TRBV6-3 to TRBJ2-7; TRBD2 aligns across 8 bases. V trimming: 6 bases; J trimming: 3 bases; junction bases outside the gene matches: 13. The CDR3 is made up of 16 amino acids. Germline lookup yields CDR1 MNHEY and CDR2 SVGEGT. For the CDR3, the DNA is TGTGCCAGCAGCAAAACCGGACCCGGGGGGGTCTACGAGCAGTACTTC. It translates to CASSKTGPGGVYEQYF.

The CDR3 loop reads CASSRGNIQYF. The CDR3 coding sequence is TGTGCCAGCAGCCGGGGGAACATTCAGTACTTC. This chain uses TRBV14 with TRBJ2-4, with D perhaps given as TRBD1 or TRBD2 (5 bases each). The V gene lost 4 bases and the J gene lost 7 bases, with 5 bases spanning the gap. CDR3 length: 11 amino acids. Germline V gene lookup returns CDR1 SGHDN and CDR2 FVKESK.

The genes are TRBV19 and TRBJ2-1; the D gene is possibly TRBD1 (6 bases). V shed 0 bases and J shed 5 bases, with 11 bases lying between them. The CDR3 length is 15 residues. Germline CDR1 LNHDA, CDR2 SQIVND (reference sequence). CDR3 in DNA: TGTGCCAGTAGTATAGATCAGGGGCCAAACAATGAGCAGTTCTTC. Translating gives CASSIDQGPNNEQFF.

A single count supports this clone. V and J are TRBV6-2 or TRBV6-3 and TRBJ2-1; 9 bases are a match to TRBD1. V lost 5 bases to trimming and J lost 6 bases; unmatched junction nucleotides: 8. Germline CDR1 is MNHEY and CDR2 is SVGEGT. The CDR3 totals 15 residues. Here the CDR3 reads CASSHLRTGANEQFF. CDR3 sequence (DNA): TGTGCCAGCAGTCACCTACGGACAGGGGCCAATGAGCAGTTCTTC.

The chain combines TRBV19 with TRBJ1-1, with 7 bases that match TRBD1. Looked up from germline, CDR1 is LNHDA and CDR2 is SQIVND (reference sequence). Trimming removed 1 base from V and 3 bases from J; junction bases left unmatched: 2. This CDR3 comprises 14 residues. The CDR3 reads CASSIGTGDTEAFF. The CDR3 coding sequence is TGTGCCAGTAGTATAGGAACAGGGGACACTGAAGCTTTCTTT.

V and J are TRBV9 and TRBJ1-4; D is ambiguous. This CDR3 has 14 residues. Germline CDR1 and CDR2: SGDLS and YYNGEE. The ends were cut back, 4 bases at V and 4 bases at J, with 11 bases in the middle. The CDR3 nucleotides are TGTGCCAGCAGCCTCGGGCCCCATAATGAAAAACTGTTTTTT. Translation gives CASSLGPHNEKLFF.

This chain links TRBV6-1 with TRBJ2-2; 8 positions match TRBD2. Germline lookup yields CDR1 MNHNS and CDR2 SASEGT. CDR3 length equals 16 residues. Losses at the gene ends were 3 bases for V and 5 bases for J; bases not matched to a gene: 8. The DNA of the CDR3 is TGTGCCAGCAGTGATGCGGCGGGGGGTAGAACCGGGGAGCTGTTTTTT. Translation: CASSDAAGGRTGELFF.

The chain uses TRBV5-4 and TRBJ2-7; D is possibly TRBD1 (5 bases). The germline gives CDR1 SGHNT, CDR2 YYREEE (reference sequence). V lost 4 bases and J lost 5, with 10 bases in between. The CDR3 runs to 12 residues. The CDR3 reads CASSTLGDEQYF. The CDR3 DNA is TGTGCCAGCAGCACGTTAGGGGACGAGCAGTACTTC.

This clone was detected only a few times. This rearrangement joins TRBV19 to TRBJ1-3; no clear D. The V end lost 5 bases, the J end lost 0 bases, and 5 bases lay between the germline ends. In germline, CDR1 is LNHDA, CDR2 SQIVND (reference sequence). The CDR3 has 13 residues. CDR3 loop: CASSESSGNTIYF. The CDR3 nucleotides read TGTGCCAGTAGTGAGAGCTCTGGAAACACCATATATTTT.

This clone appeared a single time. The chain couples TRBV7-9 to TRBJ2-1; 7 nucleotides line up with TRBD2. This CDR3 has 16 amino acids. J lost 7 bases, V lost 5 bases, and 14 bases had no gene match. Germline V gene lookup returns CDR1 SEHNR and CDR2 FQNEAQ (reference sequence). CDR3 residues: CASSLTRLAVYNEQFF. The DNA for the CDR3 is TGTGCCAGCAGCCTTACAAGGCTAGCGGTTTATAATGAGCAGTTCTTC.

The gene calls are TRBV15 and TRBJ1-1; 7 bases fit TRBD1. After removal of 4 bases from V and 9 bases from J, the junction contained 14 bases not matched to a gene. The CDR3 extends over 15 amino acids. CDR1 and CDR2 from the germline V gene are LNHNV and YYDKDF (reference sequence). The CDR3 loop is CATSTRWTGPVQAFF. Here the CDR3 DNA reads TGTGCCACCAGCACCCGCTGGACAGGCCCGGTCCAAGCTTTCTTT.

CDR3 nucleotides: TGTGCCAGCAGCGTAAGGGGTGACACATACACCGGGGAGCTGTTTTTT. Amino acids: CASSVRGDTYTGELFF. The chain is built from TRBV9 and TRBJ2-2; TRBD1 is a possible D gene (5 bases). Trimming shortened V by 1 base and J by 3 bases, and 13 bases separated the two germline ends. CDR1 is SGDLS, CDR2 YYNGEE, per germline. The CDR3 consists of 16 residues.